These 18 T cell receptor beta chains originate from one sample sequenced in a study of siplizumab effects on memory and regulatory T cells. Some clones are missing from TCRdb's copy, which holds only in-frame ones; the method was immunoSEQ multiplex PCR. In the table there are roughly 120,000 clones, roughly 94% of which are singletons. The specimen was non-Treg CD4+ T cells sorted from blood. These receptor sequences come from a human donor in good health.

This clone was found a few times. The chain combines TRBV5-6 with TRBJ2-2; perhaps TRBD2 as D (6 bases). The germline V and J ends were trimmed by 0 bases and 4 bases, with 13 bases remaining between them. The germline gives CDR1 SGHDT, CDR2 YYEEEE. This CDR3 has 16 amino acids. The DNA for the CDR3 is TGTGCCAGCAGCTTGGATCAGCGGGTCTTCACCGGGGAGCTGTTTTTT. As protein: CASSLDQRVFTGELFF.

On this clone itself: Germline and junction disagree at one end, which may indicate a read error. The chain combines TRBV7-7 with TRBJ2-5, with a possible D match to TRBD2 (5 bases). The CDR3 consists of 14 residues. In germline, CDR1 is SSHAT, CDR2 FNYEAQ (reference sequence). The CDR3 nucleotides are TGTGCTAGCAGCTTAAGTCCCGCGGGAGAGACCCAGTACTTC. The encoded protein is CASSLSPAGETQYF.

This sequence joins TRBV25-1 and TRBJ2-7; D may be TRBD1 (6 bases). Per the germline V gene, CDR1 is MGHDK and CDR2 is SYGVNS. V lost 3 bases and J 4 bases, leaving 13 bases between the germline ends. The CDR3 is made up of 14 amino acids. The CDR3 is CASSDPTGRYEQYF. The CDR3 region has the DNA TGTGCCAGCAGTGATCCGACAGGACGATACGAGCAGTACTTC.

The J gene is TRBJ2-7, the V gene TRBV4-1; TRBD2 aligns across 8 bases. The germline CDR1 and CDR2 sequences are MGHRA and YSYEKL. J gave up 5 bases and V 1 base, and 4 bases lay outside the gene matches. This CDR3 has 14 amino acids. The CDR3 bases are TGCGCCAGCAGCCAAGGGGCGGGGGGCGACGAGCAGTACTTC. Protein sequence: CASSQGAGGDEQYF.

V usage is TRBV10-3 and J usage is TRBJ2-7; 12 bases are shared with TRBD1. V was clipped by 2 bases and J by 4 bases; unmatched bases: 6. Germline CDR1 ENHRY, CDR2 SYGVKD. CDR3 length: 16 residues. As DNA, the CDR3 is TGTGCCATCAGTGAGCCAGGGACAGGGGGCGGGTACGAGCAGTACTTC. Translating it yields CAISEPGTGGGYEQYF.

The V gene is TRBV7-3, the J gene TRBJ1-1; tentative D call: TRBD1 (6 bases). V was pared by 5 bases and J by 3 bases, with 13 bases between. The CDR3 is 14 residues long. Germline V gene sequence: CDR1 SGHTA, CDR2 FQGTGA. The CDR3, as DNA: TGTGCCAGCAGCAAACAGGGTACGGACACTGAAGCTTTCTTT. This sequence encodes CASSKQGTDTEAFF.

Only one count was recorded for this clone. The chain is built from TRBV29-1 and TRBJ1-2; D is possibly TRBD1 (5 bases). There are 11 residues in the CDR3. Germline-derived CDR1 and CDR2 are SQVTM and ANQGSEA. V lost 3 bases to trimming and J lost 8 bases, with 10 bases between them. The CDR3: CSVDRARGYTF. The CDR3 DNA sequence: TGCAGCGTTGACAGGGCTCGGGGCTACACCTTC.

The chain employs TRBV2 and TRBJ1-2; possibly TRBD1 for D (6 bases). The germline CDR1 and CDR2 sequences are SNHLY and FYNNEI. With 0 bases removed from V and 1 base from J, the gap between germline ends came to 9 bases. This CDR3 is built from 15 residues. CDR3 in amino acids: CASSEARQVNYGYTF. The CDR3 DNA reads TGTGCCAGCAGTGAAGCCCGACAGGTTAACTATGGCTACACCTTC.

J is TRBJ1-5 and V is TRBV7-2, with D possibly matching TRBD1 (5 bases). V was shortened by 4 bases and J by 5 bases, with 12 bases between the two germline ends. The CDR3 runs to 14 residues. Germline loops: CDR1 SGHTA, CDR2 FQGNSA. DNA of the CDR3: TGTGCCAGCAGCTACTCCTCGGGGGATCAGCCCCAGCATTTT. It codes for CASSYSSGDQPQHF. Based on the CDR3 plus reference TRBV7-2 and TRBJ1-5, the full variable domain is GAGVSQSPSNKVTEKGKDVELRCDPISGHTALYWYRQSLGQGLEFLIYFQGNSAPDKSGLPSDRFSAERTGGSVSTLTIQRTQQEDSAVYLCASSYSSGDQPQHFGDGTRLSIL.

Comments on this clone: Additional DNA sequences in this sample encode the identical CDR3. The chain is built from TRBV18 and TRBJ1-1; D not certain. The CDR3 is 13 amino acids. Trimming took off 6 bases at V and 6 bases at J, with 14 bases between the two ends. Per germline, CDR1 KGHSH and CDR2 LQKENI. The CDR3 bases are TGTGCCAGCTCGCCCTCCCGGGAGTCTGAAGCTTTCTTT. Translation: CASSPSRESEAFF.

As DNA, the CDR3 is TGTGCCAGCAGTTACTCGACTAGCGGGTGGTGGGAGCAGTACTTC. Translated, it gives CASSYSTSGWWEQYF. This chain links TRBV6-5 with TRBJ2-7; 10 bases line up with TRBD2. Trimming at V came to 0 bases and at J to 7 bases, leaving 6 bases not matched to a gene. The germline CDR1 and CDR2 sequences are MNHEY and SVGAGI. The CDR3 contains 15 residues.

The chain combines TRBV7-6 with TRBJ2-5, with 14 bases fitting TRBD2. V lost 3 bases, J lost 5 bases, and 8 bases stayed unmatched. CDR1 is SGHVS and CDR2 is FNYEAQ in the germline V gene. The CDR3 has 17 residues. The CDR3 coding sequence is TGTGCCAGCAGCTTGGGACTAGCGGGGGTGACGGGGGAGACCCAGTACTTC. Residues: CASSLGLAGVTGETQYF.

As DNA, the CDR3 is TGTGCTAGTGGTTTGGGAGACAGGGCAAACACCGGGGAGCTGTTTTTT. Translating it yields CASGLGDRANTGELFF. The V gene is TRBV12-5, the J gene TRBJ2-2, with 7 bases identical to TRBD1. The CDR3 consists of 16 residues. Germline-derived CDR1 and CDR2 are LGHNT and FRNRAP. V lost 1 base to trimming and J lost 2 bases; unmatched junction nucleotides: 4.

The chain has TRBV6-5 and TRBJ1-5; TRBD1 is a possible D gene (5 bases). Germline lookup yields CDR1 MNHEY and CDR2 SVGAGI. CDR3 length: 15 amino acids. V was pared by 4 bases and J by 0 bases, with 10 bases between. This CDR3 is CASSSRDGSNQPQHF. The CDR3 bases are TGTGCCAGCAGTTCTAGGGACGGTAGCAATCAGCCCCAGCATTTT.

V is TRBV5-1 and J is TRBJ1-2; unclear D gene. This CDR3 spans 13 amino acids. V was shortened by 0 bases and J by 6 bases, with 9 bases between the two germline ends. Per germline, CDR1 SGHRS and CDR2 YFSETQ. The CDR3 is CASSLAGRNGYTF. CDR3 DNA sequence: TGCGCCAGCAGCTTGGCCGGTCGGAATGGCTACACCTTC.

This chain joins TRBV9 and TRBJ1-1, with D unclear. Germline V gene lookup returns CDR1 SGDLS and CDR2 YYNGEE. Trimming took 0 bases from V and 3 from J, leaving 6 bases between them. The CDR3 spans 13 residues. CDR3 region: CASSVVSDTEAFF. The CDR3 DNA sequence: TGTGCCAGCAGCGTAGTCTCGGACACTGAAGCTTTCTTT.

The chain recombines TRBV11-3 with TRBJ2-7; tentative D call: TRBD1 (5 bases). This CDR3 has 13 amino acids. V was clipped by 5 bases and J by 2 bases, with 10 bases between them. Germline CDR1 and CDR2: SGHNT and YENEEA. Written as DNA, the CDR3 is TGTGCCAGCAGCCCAGACAGAACCTACGAGCAGTACTTC. Translating it yields CASSPDRTYEQYF. The entire variable domain, with the rest obtained from reference TRBV11-3 and TRBJ2-7, is as follows: EAGVVQSPRYKIIEKKQPVAFWCNPISGHNTLYWYLQNLGQGPELLIRYENEEAVDDSQLPKDRFSAERLKGVDSTLKIQPAELGDSAVYLCASSPDRTYEQYFGPGTRLTVT.

The CDR3 DNA reads as TGTGCCAGCAGCGGGGGACTAGCGGGTGGCTCCTACAATGAGCAGTTCTTC. Translating gives CASSGGLAGGSYNEQFF. V usage is TRBV5-6 and J usage is TRBJ2-1; TRBD2 agrees at 12 bases. Per germline, CDR1 SGHDT and CDR2 YYEEEE. Trimming at V came to 4 bases and at J to 0 bases, leaving 5 bases not matched to a gene. The CDR3 is 17 residues long.